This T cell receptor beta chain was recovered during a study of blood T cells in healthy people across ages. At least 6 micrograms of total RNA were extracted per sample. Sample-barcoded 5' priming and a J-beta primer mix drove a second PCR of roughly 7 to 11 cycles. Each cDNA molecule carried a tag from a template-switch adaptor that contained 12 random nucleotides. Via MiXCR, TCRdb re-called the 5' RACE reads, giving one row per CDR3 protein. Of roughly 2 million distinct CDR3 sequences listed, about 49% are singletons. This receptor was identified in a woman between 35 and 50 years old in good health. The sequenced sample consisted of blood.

CDR3 loop: CASSHGQGQGETQYF. Written as DNA, the CDR3 is TGTGCCAGCAGCCACGGACAGGGCCAAGGAGAGACCCAGTACTTC. The chain carries TRBV6-2 or TRBV6-3 and TRBJ2-7, with 8 bases identical to TRBD1. The last part of the DNA fits TRBJ2-5 better; the J call may be wrong. The CDR3 has 15 amino acids. Germline V gene lookup returns CDR1 MNHEY and CDR2 SVGEGT.